This TCR beta chain was sequenced in a study of blood T cells in healthy people across ages. Study-wide background: There was about one barcoded beta molecule captured by template switching per two T cells.

Through a sample-barcoded 5' primer and a J-beta primer mix, a second PCR was run for roughly 6 to 11 cycles. TCRdb processed the 5' RACE reads anew with MiXCR; each CDR3 protein has one entry. This table holds 600,000 to 850,000 distinct CDR3 sequences, roughly 43% found once. With regard to this clonotype: Its antigen is still unknown.

Caucasian, healthy and from Russia, the donors were aged between about 6 and 90. Whenever a sample was processed, at least 6.5 million PBMCs were isolated. The CDR3 runs 15 residues. V shed 3 bases and J 2 bases; nucleotides not matched to a gene: 7. Germline V gene sequence: CDR1 DFQATT, CDR2 SNEGSKA (reference sequence). Regarding the study as a whole: Unsorted PBMCs blocked a conclusive comparison of naive and antigen-experienced cells.

The sample consisted of blood. V usage is TRBV20-1 and J usage is TRBJ2-1; TRBD2 matches at 7 bases. The receptor was derived from a woman aged 55-69 years in good health. The CDR3 DNA is TGCAGTGCTAGTGGCGGGAGTGGCCCCTACAATGAGCAGTTCTTC. This encodes CSASGGSGPYNEQFF.